Below are 5 T cell receptor beta chains sequenced from a single sample in a study of OX40 agonist ivuxolimab in advanced cancers. The table came from immunoSEQ multiplex PCR; TCRdb's copy has only in-frame clones and leaves some out. The sample lists 70,000 to 95,000 clones; around 85% were seen once. The specimen comprised CD4+ or CD8+ T cells sorted from blood, sampled in a trial of the OX40 agonist ivuxolimab. The receptors were sampled from an adult with an advanced solid tumor such as melanoma, head and neck, liver or kidney cancer.

This CDR3 reads CASSENGYEQYF. CDR3 coding DNA: TGTGCCAGCAGTGAAAACGGATACGAGCAGTACTTC. The chain couples TRBV6-1 to TRBJ2-7; D is uncertain. The V end was cut by 2 bases, the J end by 4 bases, with 6 bases between. This CDR3 region has 12 residues. Germline V gene data show CDR1 as MNHNS and CDR2 as SASEGT.

V and J are TRBV19 and TRBJ1-3; D remains unclear. The germline V and J ends were trimmed by 3 bases and 0 bases, with 9 bases remaining between them. CDR3 length: 15 residues. Germline CDR1 is LNHDA and CDR2 is SQIVND (reference sequence). CDR3 nucleotide sequence: TGTGCCAGTAGTATTACAGATCCCTCTGGAAACACCATATATTTT. Translated, it gives CASSITDPSGNTIYF.

The rearrangement joins TRBV4-1 to TRBJ2-3, with 8 bases matching TRBD1. V trimming: 6 bases; J trimming: 4 bases; junction bases outside the gene matches: 3. Germline assignment: CDR1 MGHRA and CDR2 YSYEKL. The CDR3 contains 13 residues. In DNA form, the CDR3 reads TGCGCCAGCAGTCGGACAGGGCCAGATACGCAGTATTTT. Its protein is CASSRTGPDTQYF.

V gene TRBV6-1 combines with J gene TRBJ2-5; TRBD2 aligns across 8 bases. Trimming removed 4 bases from V and 4 bases from J; junction bases left unmatched: 11. This CDR3 region has 16 residues. Per the germline V gene, CDR1 is MNHNS and CDR2 is SASEGT. The CDR3 protein is CASSVGASGSRETQYF. In DNA, the CDR3 is TGTGCCAGCAGTGTGGGGGCGAGCGGGAGTCGAGAGACCCAGTACTTC.

The chain carries TRBV7-2 and TRBJ2-1; D is ambiguous. Germline V gives CDR1 SGHTA, CDR2 FQGNSA. The CDR3 spans 13 residues. V lost 2 bases, J lost 8 bases, and 10 bases lay in between. CDR3 sequence (DNA): TGTGCCAGCAGCTTACCGGTAGCAGATGAGCAGTTCTTC. It specifies CASSLPVADEQFF.